This TCR beta chain was obtained from a study of shared clonotypes between healthy human individuals. General observations from the study: Generally, naive subsets (rather than memory subsets) showed larger estimated richness.

The CDR3 is 16 residues long. CDR1 is SGHRS, CDR2 YFSETQ, per germline. With 0 bases removed from V and 2 bases from J, the gap between germline ends came to 9 bases. Investigators spread the genomic DNA of each subset evenly over several immunoSEQ plates. Per the authors' pipeline: As immunoSEQ supplied junction-only sequences (without quality scores), filtering differed. Sequenced by immunoSEQ multiplex PCR; TCRdb stores in-frame clones only, minus some. V and J calls and clone size are copied from that table; D and trimming were computed from the DNA. The top ten hold over 1.3% of the sample, which has 950,000 to 1,300,000 clones, about 74% seen once. Concerning this clone itself: Its antigen remains unidentified. At the DNA level, this CDR3 is encoded by other sequences in the same sample as well.

V and J are TRBV5-1 and TRBJ2-6, with a weak D call TRBD1 (6 bases). Sequencing was performed on memory CD4+ T cells sorted from blood. The subset was: CD45RA-negative fraction. This clonotype was sampled from a man aged 18-30 years in good health. CDR3: CASSLGGGPGANVLTF. Here the CDR3 DNA reads TGCGCCAGCAGCTTGGGAGGGGGTCCTGGGGCCAACGTCCTGACTTTC.